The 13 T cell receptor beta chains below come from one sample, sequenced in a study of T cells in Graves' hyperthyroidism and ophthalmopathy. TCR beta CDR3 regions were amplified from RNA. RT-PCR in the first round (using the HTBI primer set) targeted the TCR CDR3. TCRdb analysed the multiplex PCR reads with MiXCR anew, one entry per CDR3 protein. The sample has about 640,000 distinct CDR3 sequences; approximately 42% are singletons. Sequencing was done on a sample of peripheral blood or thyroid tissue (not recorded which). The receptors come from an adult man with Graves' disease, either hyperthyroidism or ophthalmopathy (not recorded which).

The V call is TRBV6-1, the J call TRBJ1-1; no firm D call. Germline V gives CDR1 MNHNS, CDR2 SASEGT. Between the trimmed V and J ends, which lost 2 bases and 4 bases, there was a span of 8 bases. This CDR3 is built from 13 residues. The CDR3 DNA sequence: TGTGCCAGCAGTGAATTCCAACGCACTGAAGCTTTCTTT. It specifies CASSEFQRTEAFF.

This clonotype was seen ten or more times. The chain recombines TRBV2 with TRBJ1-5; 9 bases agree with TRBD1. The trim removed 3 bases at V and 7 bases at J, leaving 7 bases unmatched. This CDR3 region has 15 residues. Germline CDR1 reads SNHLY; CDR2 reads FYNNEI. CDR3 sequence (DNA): TGTGCCAGCAGTGATCACAGGGGGCCACGACAGCCCCAGCATTTT. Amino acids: CASSDHRGPRQPQHF.

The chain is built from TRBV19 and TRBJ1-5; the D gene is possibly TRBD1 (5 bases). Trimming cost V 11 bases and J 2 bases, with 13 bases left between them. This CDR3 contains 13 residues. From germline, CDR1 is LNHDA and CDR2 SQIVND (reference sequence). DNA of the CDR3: TGTGCCTGGGCCTCGGGGGGCAATCAGCCCCAGCATTTT. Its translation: CAWASGGNQPQHF.

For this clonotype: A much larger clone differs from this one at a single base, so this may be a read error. Here the CDR3 DNA reads TGTGCCAGCAGGGGACAGGGACAGCCCCATCATTTT. Translating it yields CASRGQGQPHHF. This chain links TRBV6-6 with TRBJ1-5; 9 nucleotides line up with TRBD1. The germline CDR1 and CDR2 sequences are MNHNY and SVGAGI (reference sequence). The CDR3 extends over 12 amino acids.

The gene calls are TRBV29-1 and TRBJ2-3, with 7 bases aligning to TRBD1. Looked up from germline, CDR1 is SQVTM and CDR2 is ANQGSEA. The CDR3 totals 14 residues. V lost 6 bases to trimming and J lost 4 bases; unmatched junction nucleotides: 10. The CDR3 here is CSVADRVGADTQYF. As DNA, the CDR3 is TGCAGCGTCGCCGACAGGGTCGGGGCAGATACGCAGTATTTT.

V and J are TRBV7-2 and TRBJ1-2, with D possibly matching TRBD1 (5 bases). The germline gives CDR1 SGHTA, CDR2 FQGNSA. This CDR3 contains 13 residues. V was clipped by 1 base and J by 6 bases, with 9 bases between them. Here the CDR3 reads CASSLEGRDGYTF. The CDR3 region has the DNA TGTGCCAGCAGCTTAGAGGGACGCGATGGCTACACCTTC. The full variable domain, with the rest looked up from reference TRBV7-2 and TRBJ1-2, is GAGVSQSPSNKVTEKGKDVELRCDPISGHTALYWYRQSLGQGLEFLIYFQGNSAPDKSGLPSDRFSAERTGGSVSTLTIQRTQQEDSAVYLCASSLEGRDGYTFGSGTRLTVV.

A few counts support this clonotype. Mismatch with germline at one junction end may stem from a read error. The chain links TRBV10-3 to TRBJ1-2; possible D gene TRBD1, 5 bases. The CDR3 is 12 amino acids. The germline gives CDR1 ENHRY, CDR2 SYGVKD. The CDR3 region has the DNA TGTGCCAGCAGTGAAAGGGACGAACCCTACACCTTC. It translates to CASSERDEPYTF.

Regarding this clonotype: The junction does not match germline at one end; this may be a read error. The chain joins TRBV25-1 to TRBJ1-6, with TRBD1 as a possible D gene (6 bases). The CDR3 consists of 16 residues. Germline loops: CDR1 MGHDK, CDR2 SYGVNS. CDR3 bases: TGTGCCAGCAGTGAAAGGTGGGGGACAAATAAATCACCCCTCCACTTT. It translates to CASSERWGTNKSPLHF. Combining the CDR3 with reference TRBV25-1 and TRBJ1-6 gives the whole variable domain EADIYQTPRYLVIGTGKKITLECSQTMGHDKMYWYQQDPGMELHLIHYSYGVNSTEKGDLSSESTVSRIRTEHFPLTLESARPSHTSQYLCASSERWGTNKSPLHFGNGTRLTVT.

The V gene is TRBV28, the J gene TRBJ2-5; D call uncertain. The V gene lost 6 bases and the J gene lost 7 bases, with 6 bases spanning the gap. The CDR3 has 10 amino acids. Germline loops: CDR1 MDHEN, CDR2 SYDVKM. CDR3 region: CASSPRTQYF. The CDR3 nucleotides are TGTGCCAGCAGCCCGAGGACCCAGTACTTC.

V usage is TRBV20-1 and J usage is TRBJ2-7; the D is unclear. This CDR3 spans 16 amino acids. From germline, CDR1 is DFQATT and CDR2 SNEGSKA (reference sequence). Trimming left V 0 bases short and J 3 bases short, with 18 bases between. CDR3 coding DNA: TGCAGTGCTAGAGATCTCGTTACGGTAGGAAGCTACGAGCAGTACTTC. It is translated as CSARDLVTVGSYEQYF.

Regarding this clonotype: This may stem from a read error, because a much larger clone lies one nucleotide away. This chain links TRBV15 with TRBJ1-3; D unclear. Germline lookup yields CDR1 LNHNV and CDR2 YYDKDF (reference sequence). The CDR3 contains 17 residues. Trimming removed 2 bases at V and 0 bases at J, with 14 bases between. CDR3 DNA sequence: TGTGCCACCAGCAGACTACCGACCCAGGACTCTGGAAACACCATATATTTT. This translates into CATSRLPTQDSGNTIYF.

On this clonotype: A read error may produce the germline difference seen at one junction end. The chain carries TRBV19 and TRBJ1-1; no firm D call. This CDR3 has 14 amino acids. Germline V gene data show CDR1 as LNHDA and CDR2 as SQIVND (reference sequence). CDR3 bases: TGTGCCGGTAGTTTGGCAATTTTTACCACTGAAGCTTTCTTT. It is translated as CAGSLAIFTTEAFF.

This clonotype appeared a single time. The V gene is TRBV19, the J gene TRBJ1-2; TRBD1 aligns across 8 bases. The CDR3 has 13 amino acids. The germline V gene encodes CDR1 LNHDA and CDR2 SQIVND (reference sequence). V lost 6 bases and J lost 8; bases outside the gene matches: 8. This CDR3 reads CASRSSDRGGYTF. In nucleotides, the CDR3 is TGTGCCAGTAGAAGCAGTGACAGGGGAGGCTACACCTTC.